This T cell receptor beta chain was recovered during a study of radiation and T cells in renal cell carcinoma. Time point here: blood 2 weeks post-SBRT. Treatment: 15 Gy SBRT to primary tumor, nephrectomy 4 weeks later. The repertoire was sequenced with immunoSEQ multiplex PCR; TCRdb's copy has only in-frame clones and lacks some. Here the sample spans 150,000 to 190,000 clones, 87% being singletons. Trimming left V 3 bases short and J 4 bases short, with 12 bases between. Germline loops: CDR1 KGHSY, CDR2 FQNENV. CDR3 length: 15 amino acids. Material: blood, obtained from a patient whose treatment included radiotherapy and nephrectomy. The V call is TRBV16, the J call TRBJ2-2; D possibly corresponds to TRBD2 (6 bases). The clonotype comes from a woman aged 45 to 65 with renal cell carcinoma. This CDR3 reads CASSQMTAGTGELFF. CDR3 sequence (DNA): TGTGCCAGCAGCCAGATGACAGCGGGCACCGGGGAGCTGTTTTTT. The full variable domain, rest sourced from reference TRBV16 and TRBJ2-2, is GEEVAQTPKHLVRGEGQKAKLYCAPIKGHSYVFWYQQVLKNEFKFLISFQNENVFDETGMPKERFSAKCLPNSPCSLEIQATKLEDSAVYFCASSQMTAGTGELFFGEGSRLTVL.